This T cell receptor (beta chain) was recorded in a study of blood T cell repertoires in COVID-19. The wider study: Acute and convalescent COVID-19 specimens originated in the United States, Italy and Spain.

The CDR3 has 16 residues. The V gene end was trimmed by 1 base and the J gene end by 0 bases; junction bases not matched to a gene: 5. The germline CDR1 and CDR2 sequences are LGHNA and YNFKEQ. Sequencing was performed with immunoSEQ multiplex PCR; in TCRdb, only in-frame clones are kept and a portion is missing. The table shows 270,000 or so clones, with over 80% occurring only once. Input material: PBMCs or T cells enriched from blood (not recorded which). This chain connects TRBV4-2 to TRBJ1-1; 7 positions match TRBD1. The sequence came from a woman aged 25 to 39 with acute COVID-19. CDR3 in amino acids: CASSQAEGQVNTEAFF. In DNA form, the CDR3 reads TGTGCCAGCAGCCAAGCTGAAGGACAGGTGAACACTGAAGCTTTCTTT.